One and the same sample provided the 30 T cell receptor beta chains below, sequenced in a study of T-cell reconstitution after alpha-beta-depleted transplantation in children (dated by TCRdb to the mid-2010s). The receptor library was made with PCR. Sequencing instrument: Illumina HiSeq 2500. To normalize quantification of the TCRbeta repertoire, the TCR libraries were built with molecular barcoding that relied on unique molecular identifiers. The raw public data were reprocessed by TCRdb itself: fastp quality trimming at Q25, MiXCR clonotype calling, in-frame beta chains only. Each entry merges the rows of one CDR3 protein and shows their most common DNA and genes. The table for this sample lists 550,000 to 800,000 distinct CDR3 sequences; around 13% of them were counted only once. The ten top clones hold about 0.79% of the sample. Interpreted using the paper, the treatment or condition label stands for: allogeneic hematopoietic cell transplantation with graft depleted of TCRalphabeta T cells and CD19 B cells.

The specimen was PBMCs, collected before TCRalphabeta/CD19-depleted stem cell transplant. The source of these receptors is a girl aged 2 to 10 with congenital amegakaryocytic thrombocytopenia, due to receive a stem cell transplant.

As regards this clonotype: Since a much larger clone is just one base distant, this may be a read error. The chain uses TRBV5-1 and TRBJ2-1; D gene unclear. This CDR3 is 16 amino acids long. V lost 3 bases and J 0 bases, leaving 13 bases between the germline ends. CDR1 and CDR2 from the germline V gene are SGHRS and YFSETQ. The CDR3 DNA is TGCGCCAGCAGCTCGGCGGCGACAAGCTCCTACAATGAGCAGTTCTTC. This sequence encodes CASSSAATSSYNEQFF.

This clonotype has only one observation. This probably arose from a read error, given a far larger clone one base away. The chain carries TRBV12-3 or TRBV12-4 and TRBJ1-1; D gene uncertain. Trimming removed 8 bases at V and 4 bases at J, with 14 bases between. The CDR3 length is 13 residues. CDR3 nucleotides: TGTGCCAGCTGTCTCGTGGGTGTCACTGAAGCTTTCTTT. Residues: CASCLVGVTEAFF.

CDR3 bases: TGTGCCAGCAGCTTCGGTCCGGGCCAAGAGACCCAGTACTTC. Its translation: CASSFGPGQETQYF. The rearrangement uses TRBV7-7 and TRBJ2-5; no clear D. In germline, CDR1 is SSHAT, CDR2 FNYEAQ (reference sequence). Trimming removed 3 bases at V and 1 base at J, with 9 bases between. The CDR3 sequence is 14 residues long.

Details on this clonotype: A much more abundant neighbour one base away suggests this may be a read error. This sequence joins TRBV29-1 and TRBJ2-1, with 11 bases matching TRBD2. The CDR3 length is 14 residues. With V trimmed by 7 bases and J by 5 bases, 7 bases remained unmatched. Germline loops: CDR1 SQVTM, CDR2 ANQGSEA. In DNA, the CDR3 is TGCAGCGAAGGAAGGACTAGCGGGCACAATGAGCAGTTCTTC. The encoded protein is CSEGRTSGHNEQFF.

This chain uses TRBV5-1 with TRBJ2-5, with a tentative D call TRBD1 (6 bases). The CDR3 sequence is 14 residues long. Germline values: CDR1 SGHRS, CDR2 YFSETQ. V lost 4 bases to trimming and J lost 0 bases, with 10 bases between them. CDR3 sequence (DNA): TGCGCCAGCAGCAAGGGACAACACCAAGAGACCCAGTACTTC. Protein sequence: CASSKGQHQETQYF.

This clonotype was detected a few times. The chain employs TRBV20-1 and TRBJ2-5; tentative D call: TRBD2 (5 bases). The CDR3 loop spans 12 amino acids. Trimming stripped 6 bases from V and 5 bases from J, with 13 bases between. The germline gives CDR1 DFQATT, CDR2 SNEGSKA (reference sequence). CDR3: CSATLGGETQYF. CDR3 nucleotides: TGCAGTGCAACCCTGGGCGGGGAGACCCAGTACTTC.

In its sample, this clonotype was seen many times. The chain joins TRBV12-3 or TRBV12-4 to TRBJ2-3; D gene unclear. CDR3 length: 14 residues. V gave up 4 bases and J gave up 1 base, with 9 bases separating them. DNA of the CDR3: TGTGCCAGCAGTTGGACCCAAGGCACAGATACGCAGTATTTT. The encoded protein is CASSWTQGTDTQYF.

As regards this clonotype: A read error may explain this, as a much larger clone is one base away. The conserved phenylalanine or tryptophan normally closing the CDR3 is absent here, so this likely arose from a read error. The gene calls are TRBV29-1 and TRBJ1-1, with 9 bases matching TRBD1. The CDR3 is 14 amino acids. V dropped 3 bases and J dropped 2; count of bases not matched to a gene: 4. In germline, CDR1 is SQVTM, CDR2 ANQGSEA. In nucleotides, the CDR3 is TGCAGCGTTGATCCGACAGGGGGAAACACTGAAGCTTTCTAT. This encodes CSVDPTGGNTEAFY.

The chain carries TRBV5-1 and TRBJ2-3; 15 bases are shared with TRBD2. This CDR3 has 18 residues. The V segment lost 4 bases and the J segment 3 bases; nucleotides outside the gene matches: 9. Germline V gene data show CDR1 as SGHRS and CDR2 as YFSETQ. CDR3 in amino acids: CASSGGLAGGERTDTQYF. The CDR3 nucleotides are TGCGCCAGCAGCGGGGGACTAGCGGGAGGAGAACGTACAGATACGCAGTATTTT.

The rearrangement uses TRBV4-1 and TRBJ1-5; D unclear. Germline loops: CDR1 MGHRA, CDR2 YSYEKL. This CDR3 has 15 amino acids. Trimming stripped 0 bases from V and 1 base from J, with 7 bases between. This CDR3 is CASSQEALSNQPQHF. In nucleotides, the CDR3 is TGCGCCAGCAGCCAAGAGGCCCTCAGCAATCAGCCCCAGCATTTT.

J is TRBJ1-4 and V is TRBV11-1; no firm D call. CDR1 and CDR2 from the germline V gene are SGHAT and FQDESV (reference sequence). Trimming took off 1 base at V and 0 bases at J, with 18 bases between the two ends. This CDR3 region has 19 residues. The CDR3 loop is CASSLVLRYNSATNEKLFF. CDR3 nucleotides: TGTGCCAGCAGCTTAGTCCTGCGGTATAACTCGGCAACTAATGAAAAACTGTTTTTT.

This clonotype was observed many times. The rearrangement links TRBV3-1 to TRBJ2-1; a possible D gene is TRBD2 (6 bases). The CDR3 contains 17 residues. Deletions cut 0 bases from V and 4 bases from J, with 16 bases between. The germline V gene has CDR1 LGHDT and CDR2 YNNKEL (reference sequence). The CDR3 DNA reads as TGTGCCAGCAGCCAAGATCGGGTTAGCGGATTATACAATGAGCAGTTCTTC. It translates to CASSQDRVSGLYNEQFF.

This clonotype turned up a few times. Compared with germline, one end of the junction differs, possibly owing to a read error. V gene TRBV20-1 combines with J gene TRBJ2-7; 10 bases fit TRBD2. CDR3 length: 16 amino acids. Germline assignment: CDR1 DFQATT and CDR2 SNEGSKA (reference sequence). DNA for the CDR3: TGCTGTGCTAGACCTCTTCTAGCGGGAGTAACCTACGAGCAGTACTTC. Amino acids: CCARPLLAGVTYEQYF.

Ten or more counts support this clonotype. The chain joins TRBV20-1 to TRBJ2-1; tentatively, D is TRBD1 or TRBD2 (6 bases each). The CDR3 is 13 amino acids. Germline V gene data show CDR1 as DFQATT and CDR2 as SNEGSKA (reference sequence). CDR3 in DNA: TGCAGCGGACTTAGCGGAGGGGGGAATGAGCAGTTCTTC. Protein sequence: CSGLSGGGNEQFF.

The chain has TRBV20-1 and TRBJ1-1; tentative D call: TRBD1 (6 bases). The CDR3 has 13 residues. The germline V gene encodes CDR1 DFQATT and CDR2 SNEGSKA (reference sequence). V lost 0 bases, J lost 11 bases, and 16 bases lay in between. The chain's CDR3 is CSARDPRDMDAFF. The CDR3 coding sequence is TGCAGTGCTAGAGACCCCCGGGACATGGACGCTTTCTTT.

This clonotype was recorded at least ten times. The gene calls are TRBV20-1 and TRBJ2-1; 7 bases align to TRBD2. V lost 2 bases, J lost 3 bases, and 7 bases stayed unmatched. Germline V CDR1 and CDR2: DFQATT, SNEGSKA (reference sequence). This CDR3 has 15 residues. CDR3 in amino acids: CSARRLAEDYNEQFF. In DNA form, the CDR3 reads TGCAGTGCTAGAAGGCTAGCGGAGGACTACAATGAGCAGTTCTTC.

On this clonotype itself: One junction end disagrees with the germline gene, perhaps due to a read error. The gene calls are TRBV3-1 and TRBJ2-7; 15 bases agree with TRBD2. The CDR3 is made up of 17 amino acids. The germline V gene encodes CDR1 LGHDT and CDR2 YNNKEL (reference sequence). The CDR3 bases are TGTGCCAGCACCCAAGGGACTAGCGGGAGGACCTCCTACGAGCAGTACTTC. Protein: CASTQGTSGRTSYEQYF.

This clonotype was seen more than once but under ten times. V usage is TRBV9 and J usage is TRBJ2-2; 10 bases agree with TRBD2. The V segment lost 0 bases and the J segment 5 bases; nucleotides outside the gene matches: 4. In germline, CDR1 is SGDLS, CDR2 YYNGEE. This CDR3 is 16 amino acids long. CDR3 sequence (DNA): TGTGCCAGCAGCGTAGCTACTAGCGGGGAGACCGGGGAGCTGTTTTTT. It encodes CASSVATSGETGELFF. The whole variable domain, filled in from reference TRBV9 and TRBJ2-2, reads DSGVTQTPKHLITATGQRVTLRCSPRSGDLSVYWYQQSLDQGLQFLIQYYNGEERAKGNILERFSAQQFPDLHSELNLSSLELGDSALYFCASSVATSGETGELFFGEGSRLTVL.

V and J are TRBV4-2 and TRBJ2-1, with no clear D. V was clipped by 8 bases and J by 10 bases, with 18 bases between them. This CDR3 spans 13 amino acids. CDR1 and CDR2 (germline): LGHNA, YNFKEQ. Here the CDR3 reads CASRKETGPEQFF. In DNA, the CDR3 is TGTGCCAGCCGAAAAGAAACCGGCCCGGAGCAGTTCTTC.

This clonotype was counted at least ten times. The chain is built from TRBV5-1 and TRBJ2-5, with D possibly being TRBD2 (6 bases). Germline CDR1 reads SGHRS; CDR2 reads YFSETQ. The CDR3 extends over 16 amino acids. Trimming cost V 2 bases and J 2 bases, with 16 bases left between them. The CDR3: CASSFGGHTQQETQYF. CDR3 bases: TGCGCCAGCAGCTTCGGAGGGCATACTCAACAAGAGACCCAGTACTTC. The whole variable domain, remainder taken from reference TRBV5-1 and TRBJ2-5, is KAGVTQTPRYLIKTRGQQVTLSCSPISGHRSVSWYQQTPGQGLQFLFEYFSETQRNKGNFPGRFSGRQFSNSRSEMNVSTLELGDSALYLCASSFGGHTQQETQYFGPGTRLLVL.

The CDR3: CASSLYSGGGTDTQYF. In DNA form, the CDR3 reads TGTGCCAGCAGCTTGTATTCGGGAGGGGGCACAGATACGCAGTATTTT. This rearrangement joins TRBV5-6 to TRBJ2-3; 8 bases line up with TRBD2. This CDR3 is built from 16 residues. V gave up 1 base and J gave up 1 base; unmatched junction bases: 5. In germline, CDR1 is SGHDT, CDR2 YYEEEE.

A word on this clonotype: Just one base apart from a much larger clone, this may be a read error. The rearrangement joins TRBV20-1 to TRBJ2-2; 12 bases are shared with TRBD2. Germline V gene data show CDR1 as DFQATT and CDR2 as SNEGSKA (reference sequence). This CDR3 has 16 residues. For the CDR3, the DNA is TGCTGTGCTAGCAAGAGACTAGCGGGAGACACCGGGGAGCTGTTTTTT. As protein: CCASKRLAGDTGELFF.

In its sample, this clonotype was seen a few times. V and J are TRBV20-1 and TRBJ2-7, with a tentative D call TRBD1 (6 bases). Per the germline V gene, CDR1 is DFQATT and CDR2 is SNEGSKA (reference sequence). Trimming removed 0 bases from V and 2 bases from J, with 17 bases in between. The CDR3 has 16 amino acids. CDR3 region: CSARDFMGRGAYEQYF. The CDR3 region has the DNA TGCAGTGCTAGAGATTTCATGGGCAGGGGTGCCTACGAGCAGTACTTC.

In this sample, this clonotype turned up a few times. This chain connects TRBV6-1 to TRBJ2-1, with 7 bases that match TRBD2. Germline lookup yields CDR1 MNHNS and CDR2 SASEGT. This CDR3 is 16 amino acids long. The J segment lost 3 bases and the V segment lost 5 bases, leaving 10 bases of the junction unmatched. The CDR3 loop is CASSRPASGLYNEQFF. As DNA, the CDR3 is TGTGCCAGCAGTCGTCCGGCTAGCGGTCTCTACAATGAGCAGTTCTTC.

This clonotype was seen ten or more times. The chain has TRBV5-1 and TRBJ1-5; unclear D gene. Trimming took 1 base from V and 7 from J, leaving 9 bases between them. The CDR3 extends over 13 amino acids. Germline V gives CDR1 SGHRS, CDR2 YFSETQ. The CDR3 region has the DNA TGCGCCAGCAGCTTGAGGGTCGGGCAGCCCCAGCATTTT. Translating it yields CASSLRVGQPQHF.

V gene TRBV11-1 combines with J gene TRBJ2-1; D is ambiguous. This CDR3 has 14 residues. Germline CDR1 SGHAT, CDR2 FQDESV (reference sequence). Between the trimmed V and J ends, which lost 3 bases and 2 bases, there was a span of 8 bases. The CDR3 protein is CASSFIAPYNEQFF. The CDR3 DNA reads TGTGCCAGCAGCTTTATAGCCCCCTACAATGAGCAGTTCTTC.

This clonotype was seen a few times. The chain carries TRBV20-1 and TRBJ1-1; no clear D. The germline gives CDR1 DFQATT, CDR2 SNEGSKA (reference sequence). The CDR3 has 11 amino acids. Trimming shortened V by 4 bases and J by 8 bases, and 11 bases separated the two germline ends. Written as DNA, the CDR3 is TGCAGTGCTATCCGGAGCGCCGAAGCTTTCTTT. It translates to CSAIRSAEAFF.

The chain carries TRBV29-1 and TRBJ1-1, with D unclear. CDR1 is SQVTM, CDR2 ANQGSEA, per germline. V was cut by 7 bases and J by 0 bases, with 9 bases left in between. The CDR3 consists of 12 residues. CDR3 nucleotides: TGCAGCGGCTTTCGGGTGAACACTGAAGCTTTCTTT. Its protein product is CSGFRVNTEAFF.

This clonotype has more than one count but fewer than ten. The chain employs TRBV5-1 and TRBJ2-1; TRBD2 matches at 15 bases. CDR3 length: 17 amino acids. Germline V gene lookup returns CDR1 SGHRS and CDR2 YFSETQ. The junction had 7 bases not matched to a gene; V was cut back by 0 bases and J by 9 bases. The CDR3 spells CASSLATGLAGGREQFF. CDR3 bases: TGCGCCAGCAGCTTGGCCACAGGACTAGCGGGAGGGCGTGAGCAGTTCTTC.

This sequence joins TRBV5-1 and TRBJ2-5; 8 bases fit TRBD2. With V trimmed by 1 base and J by 4 bases, 6 bases remained unmatched. Germline lookup yields CDR1 SGHRS and CDR2 YFSETQ. The CDR3 is 15 amino acids. Written as DNA, the CDR3 is TGCGCCAGCAGCTTGTTCGGACTAGCTGCAGAGACCCAGTACTTC. This encodes CASSLFGLAAETQYF.